This TCR beta chain was recorded in a study of shared clonotypes between healthy human individuals (dated by TCRdb to 2018 to 2020). Study-level background: Three men and a couple of women, aged 18 to 49 years, made up the cohort. For each donor, three plates each were used for CD4 naive and CD4 memory, two plates were used for CD8 naive, and one plate was used for CD8 memory. Each donor's leukapheresis produced roughly between about 0.9 and 9.5 billion PBMCs. To increase sequencing depth and limit assay-specific biases, different laboratories used diverse techniques to prepare libraries and sequence TCR repertoires. Blood TCR repertoires of five healthy adults were deeply sequenced to estimate repertoire size and the extent of clonotype sharing between individuals. Overall study results and their limits: When a handful of donors were compared, the shared fraction of clonotypes was about 5% for naive CD4, 3.5% to 4% for naive CD8, more than 2% for memory CD4, and roughly 0.43% for memory CD8. Pairwise subsampling indicated that sequencing depth was expected to affect the degree of clonotype sharing among donors. The genetic and exposure-history diversity represented was limited by the small number of donors. Higher generation probabilities were observed for clonotypes shared by all four sorted-subset donors than for non-shared clonotypes. Estimated clonotype richness was generally larger for naive than for memory subsets. Incomplete sequencing was indicated by rarefaction of sorted-subset datasets, despite the large sequencing depth. Sampling was restricted to blood, and TCR repertoires in tissue are likely to differ from TCR repertoires in blood.

As encoded in the germline V gene (reference sequence), CDR1 is GTSNPN while CDR2 is SVGIG. At the junction V is shortened by 2 bases and J by 1 base; bases outside the gene matches: 6. The CDR3, cysteine through phenylalanine, is 16 amino acids long. The read is trimmed to its CDR3 DNA, 48 bases read in frame from base 1. About this clone: There is no known antigen for this receptor. It has no much larger one-base neighbor in the sample; base qualities were not kept.

Using the deep immunoSEQ assay, TCR CDR3 regions were amplified from genomic DNA by multiplex PCR. Extracted genomic DNA from each cell subset was distributed evenly across all wells of several immunoSEQ 96-well plates, and each plate was treated as a replicate. For sorted subsets, each replicate PCR was loaded with 200 ng genomic DNA, equivalent to 25,000 to 35,000 T cell genomes. Purified libraries were measured with a Qubit 3.0 fluorometer, size-checked on a Bioanalyzer 2100, and measured again with the KAPA Library Quantification kit. Every immunoSEQ 96-well plate was sequenced on a dedicated single-read 150-cycle Illumina NextSeq 550 flow cell. Per the original workflow: Because the immunoSEQ output held only junctional sequences and lacked quality scores, the filtering could not match the filtering applied to full-length reads. To assign V/J genes and CDR3, sequences were annotated against IMGT germline references using PyIR, a Python wrapper for IgBLAST v1.9. Reads were removed for weak V/J assignments (E-value above 1e-6), missing CDR3, stop codons, out-of-frame junctions, or ambiguous translated residues. V3J clonotypes were defined as sequences sharing an identical inferred V gene, J gene, and CDR3 amino acid sequence. To compute the percentage overlap between repertoires, the number of shared unique clonotypes was divided by the size of the smaller repertoire. Three approaches were used to assess repertoire richness: RTK rarefaction, the Chao1 estimator, and Recon v2.1 estimates of unobserved clonotypes. For all TCRbeta clonotypes obtained by the gDNA method from a few donors, generation probabilities were computed with OLGA. TCRdb stores this immuneACCESS table with in-frame sequences only. Part of the clones is absent; in the studies checked, under half of the shortfall reflects unresolved V genes, and no reason is known for the rest. The V and J calls and the clone size are those of that table, but D and trimming were determined from the DNA. The sample table contains fewer than 1 million clones; only one count was recorded for about 96% of them. Less than 0.25% of the sample is taken by the ten largest.

For the CD8 naive samples, CD45RO-negative cells were positively selected for CCR7, yielding a CD45RA+CCR7+ population from which TemRA cells were excluded. The donors were healthy, HIV-negative adults who had no recently reported acute infections or vaccinations. All donors were Caucasian adults living in Nashville, Tennessee, USA. Blood was obtained by leukapheresis, after which PBMCs were separated by Ficoll-Histopaque density gradient centrifugation and cryopreserved in liquid nitrogen vapor phase. Analytical flow cytometry was used to check the purity and quantity of every magnetically sorted T cell population. Each sorted fraction had its genomic DNA isolated and then quantified by UV absorbance on a Nanodrop 2000c.

This TCR was sampled from a man aged 25 to 40 in good health. Sequenced: naive CD8+ T cells sorted from blood. In the paper's terms, the cell subset or site label means: CD45RA+CCR7+. The rearranged chain carries TRBV30 and TRBJ2-2; a stretch of 8 junction bases matches TRBD1. The sequenced DNA is TGTGCCTGGAGTCCCGGGGGACAGGTGAACACCGGGGAGCTGTTTTTT. Translated, this is CAWSPGGQVNTGELFF.